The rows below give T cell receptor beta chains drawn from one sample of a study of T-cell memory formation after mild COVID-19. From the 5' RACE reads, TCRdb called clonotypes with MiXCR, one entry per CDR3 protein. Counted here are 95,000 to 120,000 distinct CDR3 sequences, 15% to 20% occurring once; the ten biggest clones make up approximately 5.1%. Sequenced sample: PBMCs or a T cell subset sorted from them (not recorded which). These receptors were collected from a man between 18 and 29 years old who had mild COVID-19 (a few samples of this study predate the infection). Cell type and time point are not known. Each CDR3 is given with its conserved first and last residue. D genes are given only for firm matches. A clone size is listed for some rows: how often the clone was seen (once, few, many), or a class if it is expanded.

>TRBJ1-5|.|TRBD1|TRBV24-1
TGTGCCACCAGTGACTCCTCAGGGGGGTGGGATCAGCCCCAGCATTTT
CATSDSSGGWDQPQHF
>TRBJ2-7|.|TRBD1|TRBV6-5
TGTGCCAGCAGTTACTCGGCTGGACAGGGCTACGAGCAGTACTTC
CASSYSAGQGYEQYF
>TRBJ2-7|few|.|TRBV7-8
TGTGCCAGCAGTTTGCTAGAAAAGGGGTACGAGCAGTACTTC
CASSLLEKGYEQYF
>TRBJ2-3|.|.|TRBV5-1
TGCGCCAGCACAGGGGGCACAGATACGCAGTATTTT
CASTGGTDTQYF
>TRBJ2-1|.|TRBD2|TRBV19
TGTGCCAGTAGTAGGCGGGGGGGCCGGGACAATGAGCAGTTCTTC
CASSRRGGRDNEQFF
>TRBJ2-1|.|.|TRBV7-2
TGTGCCAGCAGCTTAGTGCGGGGCAGGGGCTATAATGAGCAGTTCTTC
CASSLVRGRGYNEQFF
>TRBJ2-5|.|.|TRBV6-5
TGTGCCAGCAGTTACTATGGGGGAGTCGGAGAGACCCAGTACTTC
CASSYYGGVGETQYF
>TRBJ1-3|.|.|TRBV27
TGTGCCAGCTCGCGGACAGTTGCTGGAAACACCATATATTTT
CASSRTVAGNTIYF
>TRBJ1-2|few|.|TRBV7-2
TGTGCCAGCACCCCCGACAGACCTCGGGGCTACACCTTC
CASTPDRPRGYTF
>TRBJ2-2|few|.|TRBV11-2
TGTGCCAGCAGCTTAGATGCGGTTGCAAGGAACACCGGGGAGCTGTTTTTT
CASSLDAVARNTGELFF
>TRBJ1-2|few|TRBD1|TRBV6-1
TGTGCCAGCAGTGAAGCAGGGACAGGGGGAAACTATGGCTACACCTTC
CASSEAGTGGNYGYTF
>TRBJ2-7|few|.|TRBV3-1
TGTGCCAGCAGCGTATACGAGCAGTACTTC
CASSVYEQYF
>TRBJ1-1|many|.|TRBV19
TGTGCCAGTAGTATAGATCGAAGGTGGACTGAAGCTTTCTTT
CASSIDRRWTEAFF
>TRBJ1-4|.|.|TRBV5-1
TGCGCCAGCAGCCGGGATGCCAATGAAAAACTGTTTTTT
CASSRDANEKLFF
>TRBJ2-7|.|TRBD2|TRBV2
TGTGCCAGCAGGCTGCCCGGGACTAGCGGTGAGCAGTACTTC
CASRLPGTSGEQYF
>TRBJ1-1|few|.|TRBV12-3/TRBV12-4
TGTGCCAGCACCCTAACCGGGGGAACTGAAGCTTTCTTT
CASTLTGGTEAFF
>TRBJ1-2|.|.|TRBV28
TGTGCCAGCAGTTTAGGCAGGGCCTTCCGGACGGGGGGTAATGGCTACACCTTC
CASSLGRAFRTGGNGYTF
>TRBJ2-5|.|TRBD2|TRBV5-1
TGCGCCAGCAGAAGGCGGGGGGGCCCAGAAGAGACCCAGTACTTC
CASRRRGGPEETQYF
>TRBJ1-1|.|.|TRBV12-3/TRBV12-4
TGTGCCAGCCAAACAGCGAACACTGAAGCTTTCTTT
CASQTANTEAFF
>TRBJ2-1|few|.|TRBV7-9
TGTGCCAGCAGCTTAGAATCAGGGATTCAGTTCTTC
CASSLESGIQFF
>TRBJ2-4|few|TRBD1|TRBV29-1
TGCAGCGTTGCCCGGGACAGCAGGTTCATTCAGTACTTC
CSVARDSRFIQYF
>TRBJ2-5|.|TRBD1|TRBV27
TGTGCCAGCAGTTCAGGGGGCTGGCAAGAGACCCAGTACTTC
CASSSGGWQETQYF
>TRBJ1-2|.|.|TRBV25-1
TGTGCCAGCAGTGAATTCGGGGCCAACTATGGCTACACCTTC
CASSEFGANYGYTF
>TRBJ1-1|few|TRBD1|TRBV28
TGTGCCAGCAGTCTAAACAGGGGACGGAGCACTGAAGCTTTCTTT
CASSLNRGRSTEAFF
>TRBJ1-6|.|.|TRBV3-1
TGTGCCAGCAGCCAGAACCGCGGGGCAGGCACCCTCCACTTT
CASSQNRGAGTLHF
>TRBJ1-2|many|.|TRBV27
TGTGCCAGCAGTTTATCGGGGGAAAGCTATGGCTACACCTTC
CASSLSGESYGYTF
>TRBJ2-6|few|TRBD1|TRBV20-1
TGCAGTGCTAGGGAGACAGGGGGCACTGGGGCCAACGTCCTGACTTTC
CSARETGGTGANVLTF
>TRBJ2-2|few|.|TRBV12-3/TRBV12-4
TGTGCCAGCAACTCAGCTCTGGGGGGTGCCGGGGAGCTGTTTTTT
CASNSALGGAGELFF